These 26 T cell receptor beta chains came from one sample sequenced in a study of blood T cell repertoires in COVID-19. The protocol was immunoSEQ multiplex PCR, while the TCRdb copy is restricted to in-frame clones and leaves out a portion. The data show around 320,000 clones, about 85% seen once. The specimen was peripheral blood. The source is a man between 18 and 29 years old with active or convalescent COVID-19.

J is TRBJ2-7 and V is TRBV28; 7 bases fit TRBD1. Germline lookup yields CDR1 MDHEN and CDR2 SYDVKM. Unmatched junction bases numbered 3, after V lost 4 bases and J lost 3 bases. There are 13 residues in the CDR3. For the CDR3, the DNA is TGTGCCAGCAGTTCTCGGGACAGCTACGAGCAGTACTTC. Translating gives CASSSRDSYEQYF.

The chain is built from TRBV5-1 and TRBJ2-1; 7 nucleotides match TRBD1. Germline V lookup: CDR1 SGHRS, CDR2 YFSETQ. The CDR3 loop spans 16 amino acids. V dropped 4 bases and J dropped 2; count of bases not matched to a gene: 9. The CDR3: CASSKLQGSAYNEQFF. The CDR3 DNA is TGCGCCAGCAGCAAGCTACAGGGGTCGGCCTACAATGAGCAGTTCTTC.

The chain combines TRBV3-1 (or the pseudogene TRBV3-2) with TRBJ2-7; 7 nucleotides agree with TRBD2. This CDR3 has 15 residues. The germline gives CDR1 LGHDT, CDR2 YNNKEL (reference sequence). V dropped 6 bases and J dropped 0; count of bases not matched to a gene: 8. CDR3 sequence (DNA): TGTGCCAGCAGGAGGGAGGGGAAGAGCTCCTACGAGCAGTACTTC. Protein product: CASRREGKSSYEQYF.

The V call is TRBV19, the J call TRBJ2-5; 7 nucleotides align to TRBD1. V was pared by 6 bases and J by 4 bases, with 14 bases of the junction left unmatched. The CDR3 is 16 amino acids. From germline, CDR1 is LNHDA and CDR2 SQIVND (reference sequence). CDR3 nucleotide sequence: TGTGCCAGTAGAGATCCCCTCCGGGACAGAGGAGAGACCCAGTACTTC. Its protein is CASRDPLRDRGETQYF.

This rearrangement joins TRBV6-1 to TRBJ2-1, with D perhaps matching TRBD1 (6 bases). Germline CDR1 and CDR2: MNHNS and SASEGT. V was clipped by 2 bases and J by 2 bases, with 13 bases between them. This CDR3 has 16 amino acids. This chain's CDR3 is CASSELQGFTYNEQFF. CDR3 sequence (DNA): TGTGCCAGCAGTGAACTACAGGGTTTCACCTACAATGAGCAGTTCTTC.

The chain recombines TRBV28 with TRBJ1-1, with a tentative D call TRBD1 (5 bases). Germline assignment: CDR1 MDHEN and CDR2 SYDVKM. V lost 4 bases to trimming and J lost 0 bases, with 12 bases between them. This CDR3 is 15 amino acids long. CDR3 loop: CASSSQSTVNTEAFF. CDR3 nucleotide sequence: TGTGCCAGCAGTTCACAGTCGACAGTGAACACTGAAGCTTTCTTT.

The chain joins TRBV29-1 to TRBJ2-3; TRBD2 agrees at 8 bases. The V segment lost 6 bases and the J segment 0 bases; nucleotides outside the gene matches: 14. Germline CDR1 SQVTM, CDR2 ANQGSEA. This CDR3 spans 17 amino acids. Here the CDR3 reads CSVDRHSSGSSTDTQYF. DNA for the CDR3: TGCAGCGTCGATAGACATTCTAGCGGGTCTAGCACAGATACGCAGTATTTT.

V is TRBV12-3 or TRBV12-4 and J is TRBJ1-5; D not certain. The CDR3 contains 13 residues. Trimming removed 3 bases at V and 7 bases at J, with 10 bases between. CDR3 nucleotides: TGTGCCAGCAGTTTGTTTCTCGGGCAGCCCCAGCATTTT. This encodes CASSLFLGQPQHF.

V is TRBV2 and J is TRBJ1-1; no firm D call. Germline loops: CDR1 SNHLY, CDR2 FYNNEI. Trimming removed 0 bases at V and 1 base at J, with 27 bases between. The CDR3 length is 21 residues. CDR3 loop: CASSEALRYGLLDGGNTEAFF. The DNA of the CDR3 is TGTGCCAGCAGTGAAGCGCTTCGGTATGGGCTTTTGGATGGTGGGAACACTGAAGCTTTCTTT. Based on the CDR3 plus reference TRBV2 and TRBJ1-1, the full variable domain is EPEVTQTPSHQVTQMGQEVILRCVPISNHLYFYWYRQILGQKVEFLVSFYNNEISEKSEIFDDQFSVERPDGSNFTLKIRSTKLEDSAMYFCASSEALRYGLLDGGNTEAFFGQGTRLTVV.

Note on this clone: This sample also contains other DNA sequences that code for the same CDR3. This chain uses TRBV19 with TRBJ2-2, with a tentative D call TRBD2 (6 bases). V lost 1 base, J lost 4 bases, and 7 bases lay in between. Germline V gene data show CDR1 as LNHDA and CDR2 as SQIVND (reference sequence). The CDR3 is made up of 14 amino acids. For the CDR3, the DNA is TGTGCCAGTAGTATAGCCGGGGGCACCGGGGAGCTGTTTTTT. Its protein product is CASSIAGGTGELFF.

This clone came up once. The chain uses TRBV5-6 and TRBJ1-2; possible D gene TRBD1, 5 bases. This CDR3 region has 14 residues. V lost 3 bases and J 5 bases, leaving 14 bases between the germline ends. Germline V CDR1 and CDR2: SGHDT, YYEEEE. CDR3 sequence reads: CASSSGGLTYGYTF. CDR3 coding DNA: TGTGCCAGCAGCTCGGGGGGACTTACTTATGGCTACACCTTC.

The chain has TRBV10-2 and TRBJ1-1, with D possibly TRBD1 on 5 matching bases. The CDR3 spans 13 residues. The V gene's germline CDR1 is WSHSY and CDR2 SAAADI. With 6 bases removed from V and 1 base from J, the gap between germline ends came to 9 bases. CDR3 bases: TGCGCCAGCAGGGGGGGGACGAACACTGAAGCTTTCTTT. Translation gives CASRGGTNTEAFF.

This clone was recorded a few times. The V call is TRBV27, the J call TRBJ2-2, with a possible D match to TRBD2 (6 bases). This CDR3 has 17 amino acids. Germline-derived CDR1 and CDR2 are MNHEY and SMNVEV (reference sequence). Trimming stripped 8 bases from V and 1 base from J, with 20 bases between. CDR3 loop: CASLGGQPSLNTGELFF. The CDR3 region has the DNA TGTGCCAGCCTTGGAGGGCAGCCCTCTCTGAACACCGGGGAGCTGTTTTTT.

This clone was counted once. V gene TRBV15 combines with J gene TRBJ2-1; 8 nucleotides agree with TRBD2. This CDR3 has 14 amino acids. CDR1 is LNHNV and CDR2 is YYDKDF in the germline V gene (reference sequence). With V trimmed by 0 bases and J by 9 bases, 4 bases remained unmatched. The CDR3 DNA reads as TGTGCCACCAGCAGAGAGACGGGAGGGCTTGAGCAGTTCTTC. The encoded protein is CATSRETGGLEQFF.

This rearrangement joins TRBV6-6 to TRBJ1-6; 8 bases are shared with TRBD1. The CDR3 runs 16 residues. The ends lost 2 bases at V and 7 bases at J; junction bases unmatched: 7. The germline V gene has CDR1 MNHNY and CDR2 SVGAGI (reference sequence). CDR3 region: CASSYTQGARNSPLHF. The CDR3 region has the DNA TGTGCCAGCAGTTACACTCAGGGGGCGCGGAATTCACCCCTCCACTTT.

The rearrangement joins TRBV21-1 to TRBJ1-4; the table assigns TRBD1, which was not confirmed against the DNA. TRBV21-1 corresponds to a pseudogene. This CDR3 contains 16 residues. CDR3 bases: TGTGCCAGCAGCTTTCGGACAGTCACAACTAATGAAAAACTGTTTTTT. Its translation: CASSFRTVTTNEKLFF.

The J gene is TRBJ1-6, the V gene TRBV27, with 9 bases fitting TRBD1. The germline V gene has CDR1 MNHEY and CDR2 SMNVEV (reference sequence). The J segment lost 9 bases and the V segment lost 8 bases, leaving 5 bases of the junction unmatched. The CDR3 is made up of 13 amino acids. This CDR3 reads CASAWDRASPLHF. The CDR3 nucleotides read TGTGCCAGCGCGTGGGACAGGGCTTCACCCCTCCACTTT.

As for this clone: The sample has other DNA sequences that encode this CDR3 too. The chain carries TRBV6-5 and TRBJ2-5; 13 bases agree with TRBD2. Losses at the gene ends were 6 bases for V and 4 bases for J; bases not matched to a gene: 5. The CDR3 has 15 residues. Germline CDR1 MNHEY, CDR2 SVGAGI. CDR3 in DNA: TGTGCCAGCAGCATACTAGCGGGAGGGGGAGAGACCCAGTACTTC. Translation gives CASSILAGGGETQYF.

The CDR3 coding sequence is TGCGCCAGCAGCGGATGGGGACAGAGTGAGCTTGCCTCTGGGGCCAACGTCCTGACTTTC. Translation: CASSGWGQSELASGANVLTF. The V call is TRBV5-1, the J call TRBJ2-6, with 7 nucleotides matching TRBD1. The junction had 16 bases not matched to a gene; V was cut back by 4 bases and J by 0 bases. The length of the CDR3 is 20 residues. Per the germline V gene, CDR1 is SGHRS and CDR2 is YFSETQ.

The genes are TRBV11-1 and TRBJ1-2; 9 bases agree with TRBD1. The CDR3 is 13 amino acids. In germline, CDR1 is SGHAT, CDR2 FQDESV (reference sequence). The V and J ends lost 3 bases and 6 bases, in that order; junction bases with no gene match: 2. CDR3 loop: CASSFTGGHGYTF. The DNA for the CDR3 is TGTGCCAGCAGCTTTACAGGGGGCCATGGCTACACCTTC.

CDR3 amino acids: CASSLGTGASSGYTF. The CDR3, as DNA: TGTGCCAGCAGTTTGGGGACAGGGGCCTCCAGTGGCTACACCTTC. The chain links TRBV28 to TRBJ1-2; 10 nucleotides match TRBD1. Germline V gives CDR1 MDHEN, CDR2 SYDVKM. CDR3 length: 15 amino acids. V gave up 3 bases and J gave up 7 bases; unmatched junction bases: 8.

The CDR3 sequence is CASSFHQGGGELFF. CDR3 bases: TGTGCCAGCAGCTTCCACCAGGGTGGCGGGGAGCTGTTTTTT. V and J are TRBV7-9 and TRBJ2-2, with D perhaps TRBD1 (5 bases). This CDR3 has 14 amino acids. Per the germline V gene, CDR1 is SEHNR and CDR2 is FQNEAQ (reference sequence). Trimming pared 3 bases from V and 7 bases from J, leaving 12 bases between.

CDR3 nucleotides: TGTGCCAGCAGTTCCAGGGTGGGTGGCTACACCTTC. It specifies CASSSRVGGYTF. V and J are TRBV12-3 or TRBV12-4 and TRBJ1-2, with D possibly being TRBD1 (5 bases). V was trimmed by 4 bases and J by 7 bases, leaving 10 bases between them. This CDR3 has 12 amino acids.

The V gene is TRBV5-1, the J gene TRBJ2-2; 9 bases are a match to TRBD1. Germline V gene data show CDR1 as SGHRS and CDR2 as YFSETQ. The CDR3 consists of 14 residues. The junction had 5 bases not matched to a gene; V was cut back by 4 bases and J by 7 bases. The CDR3 DNA reads TGCGCCAGCAGCGTAACAGGGGGCAACGGGGAGCTGTTTTTT. As protein: CASSVTGGNGELFF.

The CDR3 loop reads CASSTSYAGPLADTQYF. CDR3 in DNA: TGTGCCAGCAGCACCAGCTACGCGGGGCCCCTCGCAGATACGCAGTATTTT. The chain recombines TRBV7-2 with TRBJ2-3; tentatively, D is TRBD2 (6 bases). The V and J ends lost 5 bases and 4 bases respectively, with 22 bases between them. Looked up from germline, CDR1 is SGHTA and CDR2 is FQGNSA. This CDR3 is built from 17 residues. The variable domain in full, completed from reference TRBV7-2 and TRBJ2-3, reads GAGVSQSPSNKVTEKGKDVELRCDPISGHTALYWYRQSLGQGLEFLIYFQGNSAPDKSGLPSDRFSAERTGGSVSTLTIQRTQQEDSAVYLCASSTSYAGPLADTQYFGPGTRLTVL.

This chain connects TRBV28 to TRBJ1-6, with D perhaps matching TRBD1 (5 bases). Germline values: CDR1 MDHEN, CDR2 SYDVKM. V was cut by 6 bases and J by 11 bases, with 14 bases left in between. The length of the CDR3 is 13 residues. The CDR3 DNA sequence: TGTGCCAGCAGGTCCATTGTCAGGGCACCCCTCCACTTT. Amino acids: CASRSIVRAPLHF.